Following are 8 T cell receptor beta chains from one sample sequenced in a study of CD4+ T cells in melanoma. Method: immunoSEQ multiplex PCR; TCRdb's copy keeps in-frame clones and lacks some. The table has around 100,000 clones, about nine tenths seen once. The specimen was peripheral blood. The source of these receptors is a human donor with melanoma.

The CDR3 here is CASSLLWTSGQKNIQYF. The CDR3 DNA is TGTGCCAGCAGCTTGTTGTGGACTAGCGGCCAAAAAAACATTCAGTACTTC. The V call is TRBV5-6, the J call TRBJ2-4, with 10 bases fitting TRBD2. This CDR3 spans 17 amino acids. The germline gives CDR1 SGHDT, CDR2 YYEEEE. V lost 1 base to trimming and J lost 4 bases; unmatched junction nucleotides: 8.

This chain links TRBV30 with TRBJ1-1, with unresolved D. Germline values: CDR1 GTSNPN, CDR2 SVGIG (reference sequence). The length of the CDR3 is 12 residues. V was clipped by 4 bases and J by 5 bases, with 11 bases between them. CDR3 nucleotide sequence: TGTGCCTGGATCCCGAGGGCGACTGAAGCTTTCTTT. The encoded protein is CAWIPRATEAFF.

V and J are TRBV7-2 and TRBJ1-4; D not resolved. With 6 bases removed from V and 5 bases from J, the gap between germline ends came to 13 bases. This CDR3 is 14 amino acids long. CDR1 and CDR2 (germline): SGHTA, FQGNSA. The CDR3 here is CASSREWQNEKLFF. The DNA for the CDR3 is TGTGCCAGCAGTCGCGAATGGCAAAATGAAAAACTGTTTTTT.

The chain is built from TRBV29-1 and TRBJ2-7; D tentatively reads TRBD1 or TRBD2 (5 bases each). Germline lookup yields CDR1 SQVTM and CDR2 ANQGSEA. V lost 3 bases to trimming and J lost 5 bases, with 11 bases between them. The CDR3 totals 12 residues. CDR3 residues: CSVDEGTDEQYF. The DNA of the CDR3 is TGCAGCGTTGATGAAGGGACCGACGAGCAGTACTTC.

The chain carries TRBV7-3 and TRBJ2-5, with 8 bases fitting TRBD2. The CDR3 extends over 15 amino acids. Germline CDR1 reads SGHTA; CDR2 reads FQGTGA. Trimming at V came to 2 bases and at J to 3 bases, leaving 5 bases not matched to a gene. CDR3 nucleotide sequence: TGTGCCAGCAGCTTAGGGAGCGGGGGAAAAGAGACCCAGTACTTC. This encodes CASSLGSGGKETQYF.

The gene calls are TRBV20-1 and TRBJ2-3; D remains ambiguous. Between the trimmed V and J ends, which lost 7 bases and 6 bases, there was a span of 11 bases. The CDR3 runs to 11 residues. Germline CDR1 DFQATT, CDR2 SNEGSKA (reference sequence). The CDR3 sequence: CSVFLYDTQYF. In DNA form, the CDR3 reads TGCAGTGTCTTCCTCTACGATACGCAGTATTTT.

In this sample, this clone turned up once. The chain couples TRBV28 to TRBJ2-2, with 10 bases matching TRBD1. CDR3 length: 14 residues. Trimming cost V 11 bases and J 1 base; bases outside gene matches: 4. Germline lookup yields CDR1 MDHEN and CDR2 SYDVKM. As DNA, the CDR3 is TGTGCCGGAGGGGACAGGGGGAACACCGGGGAGCTGTTTTTT. Its translation: CAGGDRGNTGELFF. Drawing the rest from reference TRBV28 and TRBJ2-2, the complete variable domain is DVKVTQSSRYLVKRTGEKVFLECVQDMDHENMFWYRQDPGLGLRLIYFSYDVKMKEKGDIPEGYSVSREKKERFSLILESASTNQTSMYLCAGGDRGNTGELFFGEGSRLTVL.

CDR3 in amino acids: CASSPGLAAQETQYF. The CDR3 nucleotides are TGTGCCAGCAGCCCGGGACTAGCGGCACAAGAGACCCAGTACTTC. The chain has TRBV7-9 and TRBJ2-5, with 11 bases aligning to TRBD2. The trim removed 5 bases at V and 2 bases at J, leaving 4 bases unmatched. The CDR3 length is 15 residues. The germline V gene encodes CDR1 SEHNR and CDR2 FQNEAQ (reference sequence).